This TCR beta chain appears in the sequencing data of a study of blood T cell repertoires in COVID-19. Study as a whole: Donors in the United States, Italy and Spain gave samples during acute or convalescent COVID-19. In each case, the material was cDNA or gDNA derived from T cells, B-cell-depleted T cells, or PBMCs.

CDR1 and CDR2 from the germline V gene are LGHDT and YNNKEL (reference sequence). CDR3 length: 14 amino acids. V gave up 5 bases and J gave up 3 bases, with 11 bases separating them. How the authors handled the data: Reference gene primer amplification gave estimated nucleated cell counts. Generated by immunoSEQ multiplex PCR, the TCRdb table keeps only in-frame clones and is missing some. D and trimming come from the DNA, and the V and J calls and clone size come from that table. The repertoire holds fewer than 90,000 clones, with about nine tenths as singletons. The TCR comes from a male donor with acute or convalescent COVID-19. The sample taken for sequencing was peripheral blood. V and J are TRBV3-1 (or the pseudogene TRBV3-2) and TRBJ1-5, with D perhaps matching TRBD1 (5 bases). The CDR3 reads CASSAGHINQPQHF. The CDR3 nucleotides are TGTGCCAGCAGCGCCGGACACATCAATCAGCCCCAGCATTTT.